This TCR beta chain stems from a study of radiotherapy plus CTLA-4 blockade in lung cancer. Assay: immunoSEQ multiplex PCR; the TCRdb copy retains only in-frame clones and omits some. The sample records about 98,000 clones, 82% being singletons. It was focal radiation plus CTLA-4 blockade with ipilimumab that patients with chemo-refractory metastatic non-small-cell lung cancer received. Study-wide results and caveats: Among blood TCR repertoires after radiotherapy plus ipilimumab, tumor-derived clones expanded.

This clone came up a few times. The antigen is undetermined. The ends lost 10 bases at V and 0 bases at J; junction bases unmatched: 18. In germline, CDR1 is ENHRY, CDR2 SYGVKD. The CDR3 length is 18 residues. Sequences were derived from peripheral blood, sampled from a patient treated with radiotherapy plus ipilimumab. This sequence joins TRBV10-3 and TRBJ2-3; 8 bases line up with TRBD1. This TCR was sampled from a human donor with non-small cell lung cancer who had a partial response to radiotherapy plus ipilimumab. As DNA, the CDR3 is TGTGCCAGCGAGACTTTGGACAGGGCATATTCTAGCACAGATACGCAGTATTTT. This sequence encodes CASETLDRAYSSTDTQYF.